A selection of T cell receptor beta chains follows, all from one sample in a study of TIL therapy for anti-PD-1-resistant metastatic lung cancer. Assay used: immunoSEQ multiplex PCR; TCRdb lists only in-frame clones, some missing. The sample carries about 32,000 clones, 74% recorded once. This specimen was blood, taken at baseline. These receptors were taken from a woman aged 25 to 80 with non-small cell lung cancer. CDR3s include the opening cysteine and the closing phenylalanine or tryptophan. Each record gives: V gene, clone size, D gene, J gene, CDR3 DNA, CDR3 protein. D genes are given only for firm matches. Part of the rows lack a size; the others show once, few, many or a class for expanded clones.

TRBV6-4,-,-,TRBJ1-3,TGTGCCAGCAGTGACTCGAATTTTGGACGGAGTGTCTCTGGAAACACCATATATTTT,CASSDSNFGRSVSGNTIYF
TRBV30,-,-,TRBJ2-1,TGTGCCTGGAGTGTAAGGATCAGGGCCCCCCCCCGTTCCTACAATGAGCAGTTCTTC,CAWSVRIRAPPRSYNEQFF
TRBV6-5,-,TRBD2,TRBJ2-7,TGTGCCAGCAGCCCAGCGGGAGGGCAGCAGTACTTC,CASSPAGGQQYF
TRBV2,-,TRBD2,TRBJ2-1,TGTGCCAGCAGTAAAGCCGGAGGACTAGCGGGAGGGGGGCAGTTCTTC,CASSKAGGLAGGGQFF
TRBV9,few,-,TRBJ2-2,TGTGCCAGCAGCGTAGTCGGGGGAGACACCGGGGAGCTGTTTTTT,CASSVVGGDTGELFF
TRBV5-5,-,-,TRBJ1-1,TGTGCCAGCAAAACTCGGCAGGGTACTGACACTGAAGCTTTCTTT,CASKTRQGTDTEAFF
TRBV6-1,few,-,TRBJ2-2,TGTGCCAGCAGTCAATTGAGTGGCACCGGGGAGCTGTTTTTT,CASSQLSGTGELFF
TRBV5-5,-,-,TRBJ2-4,TGTGCCAGCACCCTGGACAACTCCAAAAACATTCAGTACTTC,CASTLDNSKNIQYF
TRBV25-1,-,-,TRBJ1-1,TGTGCCTCTTCCGGGGGGGGGACCACTGAAGCTTTCTTT,CASSGGGTTEAFF
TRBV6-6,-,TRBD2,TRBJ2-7,TGTGCCAGCAGTCGTCCACTAGCGGGAGGGTCCTACGAGCAGTACTTC,CASSRPLAGGSYEQYF
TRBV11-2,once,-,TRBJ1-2,TGTGCCAGCAGGCGGGAAACTAACTATGGCTACACCTTC,CASRRETNYGYTF
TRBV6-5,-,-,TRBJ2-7,TGTGCCAGCAAAGGGCCATCCAGGGACGAGCAGTACTTC,CASKGPSRDEQYF
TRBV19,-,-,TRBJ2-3,TGTGCCAGTAGTATAAATGGAATGGCGGTTCCAGATACGCAGTATTTT,CASSINGMAVPDTQYF
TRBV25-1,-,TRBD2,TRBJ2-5,TGTGCCAGCATTGGCGGGGGACAAGAGACCCAGTACTTC,CASIGGGQETQYF
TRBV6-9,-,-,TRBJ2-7,TGTGCCAGCAGTTATAAACCCAGGGCAAAGCAGTACTTC,CASSYKPRAKQYF
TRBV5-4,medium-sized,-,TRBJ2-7,TGTGCCAGCAGCTTGGTCTCGCACAACGAGCAGTACTTC,CASSLVSHNEQYF
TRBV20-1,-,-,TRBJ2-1,TGCAGTGCTAATACGGGTAGTGAGCAGTTCTTC,CSANTGSEQFF
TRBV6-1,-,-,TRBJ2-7,TGTGCCAGCAGTGAAACGAGGGACGAGCAGTACTTC,CASSETRDEQYF
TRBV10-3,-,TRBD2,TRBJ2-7,TGTGCCATCAGTGCGGGGCGGGAGAAGCAGTACTTC,CAISAGREKQYF
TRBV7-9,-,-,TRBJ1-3,TGTGCCAGCAGCTTAGTCGGGGGTACTGGAAACACCATATATTTT,CASSLVGGTGNTIYF
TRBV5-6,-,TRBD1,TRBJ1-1,TGTGCCAGCACCGGGGACAGGGGAAGAAATGAAGCTTTCTTT,CASTGDRGRNEAFF
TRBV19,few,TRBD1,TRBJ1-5,TGTGCCAGTAGTCGACAGGGGGCGCGTGGGCAGCCCCAGCATTTT,CASSRQGARGQPQHF
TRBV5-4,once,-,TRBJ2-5,TGTGCCAGCAGCCAGCAGGTAACCCAAGAGACCCAGTACTTC,CASSQQVTQETQYF
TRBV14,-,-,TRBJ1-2,TGTGCCAGCAGCCAAGTTGGTCACTATGGCTACACCTTC,CASSQVGHYGYTF
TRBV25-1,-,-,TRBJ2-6,TGTGCCAGCAGTGATTTTGGCGGTCGTTCTGGGGCCAACGTCCTGACTTTC,CASSDFGGRSGANVLTF
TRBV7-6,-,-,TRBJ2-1,TGTGCCAGCAGCGCTAATTACTTCCTCAATGAGCAGTTCTTC,CASSANYFLNEQFF
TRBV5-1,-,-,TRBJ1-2,TGCGCCAGCAGCGATAATCACAGGGCAAACTATGGCTACACCTTC,CASSDNHRANYGYTF
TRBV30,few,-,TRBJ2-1,TGTGCCTGGAGTCGGAACAATGAGCAGTTCTTC,CAWSRNNEQFF
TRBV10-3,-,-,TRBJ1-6,TGTGCCATCCGTGCGGAGTTAGGGTCACCCCTCCACTTT,CAIRAELGSPLHF
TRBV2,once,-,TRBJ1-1,TGTGCCAGCAGTGAAATAAGGGGACAAGAGGGGTATAATGCTGAAGCTTTCTTT,CASSEIRGQEGYNAEAFF